The T cell receptor (beta chain) described here comes from a study of T-cell memory formation after mild COVID-19. At the level of the study: The study found TCR clusters largely donor specific.

This clonotype was seen a handful of times. What it recognizes is unknown. The TCR alpha and TCR beta cDNA libraries, bearing sample barcodes and UMIs, were generated by 5'RACE using constant-segment primers. TCRdb called the 5' RACE reads again in MiXCR, with one record for every CDR3 protein. The data show roughly 110,000 distinct CDR3 sequences, with 9.5% to 15% seen just once and around 25% held by the top ten. This CDR3 contains 18 residues. V lost 4 bases to trimming and J lost 1 base, with 22 bases between them. Regarding the study as a whole: Contracting clones localized mainly to CM and EM when CD4+ and mainly to EMRA when CD8+. Memory sampled before infection contained some responding clones, suggesting cross-reactive memory joined.

The origin of this receptor is an adult woman who had mild COVID-19 (a few samples of this study predate the infection). Cell type and time point are not known. The chain combines TRBV12-3 or TRBV12-4 with TRBJ1-1; no clear D gene. The sequenced sample was PBMCs or a T cell subset sorted from them (not recorded which). The CDR3 region has the DNA TGTGCCAGCAGTTCCCCGAGTTTAGGTTTCCGTTCGAACACTGAAGCTTTCTTT. Residues: CASSSPSLGFRSNTEAFF.